This T cell receptor beta chain was obtained from a study of identical twins. Broader study findings: Cross-sectional statistical analysis, not tracking of the same donors, underpinned the conclusions.

CDR1 is DFQATT and CDR2 is SNEGSKA in the germline V gene (reference sequence). This CDR3 is built from 13 residues. V dropped 3 bases and J dropped 3 bases, with 12 bases sitting between them. TCRdb reprocessed the 5' RACE reads via MiXCR and lists one record per CDR3 protein. The sample yields 500,000 to 550,000 distinct CDR3 sequences, approximately 20% seen once. For this clonotype: The antigen is undetermined.

A further study also used this sample, focusing on yellow fever vaccine responses in identical twins.

The TCR originated in a woman aged 18-29 years in good health. This chain uses TRBV20-1 with TRBJ2-7; no definite D call. The sample was CD4+ T cells sorted from blood. This CDR3 is CSARPSVIYEQYF. The DNA for the CDR3 is TGCAGTGCTAGGCCCAGCGTGATCTACGAGCAGTACTTC.